These T cell receptor beta chains were read from a single sample in a study of blood T cells in healthy people across ages. TCRdb fed the 5' RACE reads into MiXCR, producing one record per CDR3 protein. The sample holds about 580,000 distinct CDR3 sequences, around 48% seen once. The sequencing input was blood. These receptors all stem from an elderly man in good health. Both conserved end residues are part of each CDR3. Each record gives: clone size, D gene, J gene, V gene, CDR3 DNA, CDR3 protein. A D gene is named only where the DNA matches it firmly. Some rows mark clone size as missing; the rest say once, few, many or name a class of expanded clone.

. . TRBJ1-5 TRBV20-1 TGCAGTGCTAAAGAAGGGTCAGGCAATCAGCCCCAGCATTTT CSAKEGSGNQPQHF
. TRBD2 TRBJ2-5 TRBV6-6 TGTGCCAGCACCACGACCCTAGCGGGAGGGTTTAATGAGCAGTACTTC CASTTTLAGGFNEQYF
few . TRBJ2-5 TRBV29-1 TGCAGCGTTGAAGATATTAAAGGGTACCAAGAGACCCAGTACTTC CSVEDIKGYQETQYF
. . TRBJ2-7 TRBV21-1 TGTGCCTCACTTCCTAAGCCCCACGAGCAGTACTTC CASLPKPHEQYF
. . TRBJ2-7 TRBV5-1 TGCGCCAGCAGCTTGGAGCCCTCATACTCCTACGAGCAGTACTTC CASSLEPSYSYEQYF
once . TRBJ2-5 TRBV20-1 TGCAGTCTAAGAGAGGGGCTCAGCCAAGAGACCCAGTACTTC CSLREGLSQETQYF
. TRBD1 TRBJ2-3 TRBV6-5 TGTGCTAGCAGTTACTCGGACAGGGTTAACTCAGATACGCAGTATTTT CASSYSDRVNSDTQYF
few . TRBJ2-3 TRBV5-1 TGCGCCAGCAGCTTGGCCGGCGGGCGGGGAGATACGCAGTATTTT CASSLAGGRGDTQYF
. . TRBJ2-5 TRBV6-2/TRBV6-3 TGTGCCAGCAGAAAGAATAGCGGAGAGACCCAGTACTTC CASRKNSGETQYF
. TRBD2 TRBJ2-3 TRBV5-6 TGTGCCAGCAGTTGGGGACTAGCGGTCGCAGATACGCAGTATTTT CASSWGLAVADTQYF
. . TRBJ1-1 TRBV6-2/TRBV6-3 TGTGCCAGCAGTTATGGTGGGATGAACACTGAAGCTTTCTTT CASSYGGMNTEAFF
. TRBD2 TRBJ2-1 TRBV20-1 TGCAGTGCTACCCGGACTAGCGGGAGGGAGGGTGAGCAGTTCTTC CSATRTSGREGEQFF
. . TRBJ2-2 TRBV7-2 TGTGCCAGCAGCGGCTTGGGCATTCCGAACACCGGGGAGCTGTTTTTT CASSGLGIPNTGELFF
. . TRBJ2-7 TRBV9 TGTGCCAGCAGCTCCCAGGGGTCGGGCGAGCAGTACTTC CASSSQGSGEQYF
. . TRBJ1-2 TRBV7-2 TGTGCCAGCAGCTTAGAGAGCTCTAGGGGCTACACCTTC CASSLESSRGYTF
. TRBD1 TRBJ2-5 TRBV15 TGTGCCACCAGCAGAGAAGGTGTACTTAGCTCAGGGGGAGAGACCCAGTACTTC CATSREGVLSSGGETQYF
. . TRBJ1-3 TRBV7-2 TGTGCCAGCAGCTTAAGCTTGGGGCAGGGAGAAAACACCATATATTTT CASSLSLGQGENTIYF
. TRBD2 TRBJ2-1 TRBV14 TGTGCCAGCAGCATCACGGGGGGGTCAGAGCAGTTCTTC CASSITGGSEQFF
few TRBD1 TRBJ2-1 TRBV28 TGTGCCAGCACCCTGGGACAGGGGATATACAATGAGCAGTTCTTC CASTLGQGIYNEQFF
few . TRBJ1-4 TRBV7-9 TGTGCCAGCAGCTTAACCCGGGAAGAAAAACTGTTTTTT CASSLTREEKLFF
many . TRBJ1-2 TRBV6-5 TGTGCCAGCAGTCAAGATAACTATGGCTACACCTTC CASSQDNYGYTF
. . TRBJ2-1 TRBV9 TGTGCCAGCAGCGGTAGTGACAACAATGAGCAGTTCTTC CASSGSDNNEQFF
few . TRBJ2-1 TRBV12-3/TRBV12-4 TGTGCCAGCAGTCCGCGCCGGGACACCAGTCGTGAGCAGTTCTTC CASSPRRDTSREQFF
few . TRBJ1-2 TRBV7-9 TGTGCCAGCAGGACCGGGACGGAGAACTATGGCTACACCTTC CASRTGTENYGYTF
few . TRBJ2-7 TRBV7-9 TGTGCCAGCAGCTTAGGCGCCGATCCTAGTTACGAGCAGTACTTC CASSLGADPSYEQYF
few . TRBJ1-2 TRBV24-1 TGTGCCACCAGTGAGCGGGGGCATGATGGCTACACCTTC CATSERGHDGYTF
. . TRBJ2-7 TRBV6-1 TGTGCCAGCAGTACCGGACAGACCGAGCAGTACTTC CASSTGQTEQYF
. TRBD2 TRBJ2-3 TRBV20-1 TGCAGTGCTCCCCGTCCGGCGGGGGGGCCGGATACGCAGTATTTT CSAPRPAGGPDTQYF
. TRBD2 TRBJ2-7 TRBV27 TGTGCCAGCAGATTTAGCGGGACTAGCTCCTACGAGCAGTACTTC CASRFSGTSSYEQYF
. . TRBJ2-3 TRBV20-1 TGCAGTGCTAGTCTCGGCGCGGCCGGGGGCACAGATACGCAGTATTTT CSASLGAAGGTDTQYF
few . TRBJ2-7 TRBV20-1 TGCAGTGCTAGACTCGACAGCCACGAGCAGTACTTC CSARLDSHEQYF
once . TRBJ2-2 TRBV7-2 TGTGCCAGCAGCTTACTGGGGACGGGCGGGGAGCTGTTTTTT CASSLLGTGGELFF
. . TRBJ1-2 TRBV5-1 TGCGCCAGCAGCCCCGACCCCGGCGGCTACACCTTC CASSPDPGGYTF
few TRBD2 TRBJ2-1 TRBV10-3 TGTGCCATCAGTGACCTAGCGGGGGGGACCCATGAGCAGTTCTTC CAISDLAGGTHEQFF
. . TRBJ1-4 TRBV5-1 TGCGCCAGCAGCCCCTATGGGGGGCTGGAGAATGAAAAACTGTTTTTT CASSPYGGLENEKLFF
. . TRBJ1-2 TRBV29-1 TGCAGCGTTGGTTTGGGGGGCTATGGCTACACCTTC CSVGLGGYGYTF
few . TRBJ1-5 TRBV5-5 TGTGCCAGCAGCCCCGACGTGGCAGAGCGTCAGCCCCAGCATTTT CASSPDVAERQPQHF
once . TRBJ2-2 TRBV9 TGTGCCAGCAGCGTTCGGGGGTATAACACCGGGGAGCTGTTTTTT CASSVRGYNTGELFF
. TRBD1 TRBJ1-2 TRBV7-2 TGTGCCAGCAGCGTAGGGGCGGGACAGATCTATGGCTACACCTTC CASSVGAGQIYGYTF
few . TRBJ1-2 TRBV28 TGTGCCAGCAGCGAGGACACCTTTAACTATGGCTACACCTTC CASSEDTFNYGYTF
. TRBD2 TRBJ2-3 TRBV20-1 TGCAGTGCTAGAGATCCCACTAGCGCAGATACGCAGTATTTT CSARDPTSADTQYF
. . TRBJ2-3 TRBV12-3/TRBV12-4 TGTGCCAGCGGCGAAGGAGTGCACGGAGATACGCAGTATTTT CASGEGVHGDTQYF
few TRBD1 TRBJ1-2 TRBV29-1 TGCAGCGTTGAAGATCGGCGACAGGGGTTGGATGGCTACACCTTC CSVEDRRQGLDGYTF
few TRBD2 TRBJ2-7 TRBV9 TGTGCCAGCAGCGAGACTAGCGGGTGGAGTAAGCAGTACTTC CASSETSGWSKQYF
. . TRBJ1-2 TRBV18 TGTGCCAGCTCACCATGGCAGGATTCCCTCTATGGCTACACCTTC CASSPWQDSLYGYTF
. . TRBJ2-7 TRBV7-2 TGTGCCAGCAGCTTTTCCCCTGGCGGGGTCCACGAGCAGTACTTC CASSFSPGGVHEQYF